The present T cell receptor beta chain was sequenced within a study of regulatory T cells in long-lasting Graves disease. Study at large: Persistent cases were those of Graves' disease that involved over 5 years of antithyroid drugs with positive TSH receptor antibodies.

Study results and limitations: Persistent disease favored TRBV28, TRBJ1-2 and TRBJ2-5.

Investigators prepared the TCR beta libraries by applying iRepertoire HTBI primers and Arm-PCR of CDR3 regions. Using its own MiXCR run on the multiplex PCR reads, TCRdb lists one record per CDR3 protein. The sample has roughly 700,000 distinct CDR3 sequences, 30% seen once. As concerns this clonotype: The antigen is undetermined.

Sample time point: persistent/refractory GD, antithyroid drugs over 5 years with positive TRAb. The TCR library used RNA extracted from PBMCs. Germline V gives CDR1 SGHRS, CDR2 YFSETQ. The CDR3 totals 14 residues. V shed 2 bases and J shed 0 bases, with 8 bases lying between them. This TCR was recovered from a female donor with Graves disease. The rearrangement uses TRBV5-1 and TRBJ1-2; no firm D call. Sample: peripheral blood mononuclear cells (PBMCs), taken when the disease was refractory, from a patient treated with antithyroid drugs. The CDR3 DNA reads TGCGCCAGCAGCTTCGGGGAAGCTAACTATGGCTACACCTTC. This encodes CASSFGEANYGYTF.